This TCR beta chain was obtained from a study of T-cell reconstitution after alpha-beta-depleted transplantation in children listed by TCRdb under 2016. Regarding the study in general: Using TCR repertoire profiling, the study quantitatively followed how T-cell immune reconstitution unfolded in children after TCRalphabeta/CD19-depleted allogeneic hematopoietic cell transplantation. Study-wide conclusions, independent of this receptor: In some patients, the high TCRbeta diversity seen at day 60 was put down to recipient T cells and intrathymic progenitors that had survived conditioning. The apparently early alphabetaT-cell count recovery about two months after transplant was reportedly dependent on only several hundred rapidly expanded clones derived from non-depleted graft cells. Over subsequent months, a decline in hyperexpanded clone frequencies was noted, and after one year, T-cell counts and TCRbeta diversity were mostly ascribed to newly produced T cells.

Library generation was performed with PCR. Instrument used: Illumina HiSeq 2500. To normalize quantification of the TCRbeta repertoire, the TCR libraries were built with molecular barcoding that relied on unique molecular identifiers. The raw public reads went through TCRdb reprocessing: fastp at Q25, MiXCR clone calling, in-frame beta chains kept. Each entry merges the rows of one CDR3 protein and shows their most common DNA and genes. In all, the sample holds 300,000 to 400,000 distinct CDR3 sequences, and 20% to 30% of those were seen once. Jointly, the top ten make up 9.5% to 12% of the sample. The treatment or condition label here, explained by the study, means: allogeneic hematopoietic cell transplantation with graft depleted of TCRalphabeta T cells and CD19 B cells. The transplant recipients were children given TCRalphabeta/CD19-depleted allogeneic hematopoietic cell grafts. This clonotype was picked up a small number of times. Its antigen is currently not known. No much larger clonotype is one base removed from it; base qualities were not supplied.

Trimming leaves V shorter by 6 bases and J shorter by 6 bases, with the junction holding 9 bases beyond the gene matches. The CDR3 covers 15 residues, taking in both the cysteine and the phenylalanine. The sequence is cut down to CDR3 DNA, 45 bases in frame from base 1. Rearrangement joined TRBV12-3 or TRBV12-4 to TRBJ1-5; 9 junctional bases match TRBD1. Sequencing used PBMCs, mostly from graft donor cells, obtained 180 days after TCRalphabeta/CD19-depleted stem cell transplant. This receptor was obtained from a male patient aged 10 to 17 who had a stem cell transplant for acute lymphoblastic leukemia, so the T cells may come from the graft donor. The encoded CDR3 is CASSRTGAPGQPQHF. DNA sequence: TGTGCCAGCAGCAGGACAGGGGCGCCCGGTCAGCCCCAGCATTTT.